These T cell receptor beta chains were read from a single sample in a study of shared clonotypes between healthy human individuals. The assay was immunoSEQ multiplex PCR, and TCRdb's table has in-frame clones only and misses some. This sample yields about 2.3 million clones, of which 80% to 95% are seen a single time; about 0.36% belongs to the top ten. Sample: naive CD4+ T cells from PBMCs. Receptors originate from a man younger than 35 in good health. Some clones in this sample may be carry-over from other donors' samples. Each CDR3 is given with its conserved first and last residue. The D gene is left open where the match is weak. Some rows mark clone size as missing; the rest say once, few, many or name a class of expanded clone.

cdr3_nt: TGTGCCAGCAGTTTATTTGGCGGGAGCTACGAGCAGTACTTC
cdr3_aa: CASSLFGGSYEQYF
d_call: TRBD2
v_call: TRBV28
j_call: TRBJ2-7
clone_size: .

cdr3_nt: TGTGCCAGCAGTCCCGAGACAGCGGGCGAGCAGTACTTC
cdr3_aa: CASSPETAGEQYF
d_call: .
v_call: TRBV7-2
j_call: TRBJ2-7
clone_size: .

cdr3_nt: TGTGCCAGCAGCCAAGCCGCTAGCGGGGAACAAGAGACCCAGTACTTC
cdr3_aa: CASSQAASGEQETQYF
d_call: TRBD2
v_call: TRBV4-2
j_call: TRBJ2-5
clone_size: .

cdr3_nt: TGTGCCAGCAACGCCGGGACTGCGAACACCGGGGAGCTGTTTTTT
cdr3_aa: CASNAGTANTGELFF
d_call: .
v_call: TRBV5-4
j_call: TRBJ2-2
clone_size: .

cdr3_nt: TGTGCCAGCAGCTTAGGTCCTCGAGCAAGTGCACCCTACGAGCAGTACTTC
cdr3_aa: CASSLGPRASAPYEQYF
d_call: .
v_call: TRBV7-6
j_call: TRBJ2-7
clone_size: .

cdr3_nt: TGTGCCAGCAGCCTAACGGGACTAGCGGGAGGCCGGTCCTACAATGAGCAGTTCTTC
cdr3_aa: CASSLTGLAGGRSYNEQFF
d_call: TRBD2
v_call: TRBV7-4
j_call: TRBJ2-1
clone_size: .

cdr3_nt: TGTGCCAGCAGTTTTGGGTTGGAGCAGCCCCAGCATTTT
cdr3_aa: CASSFGLEQPQHF
d_call: .
v_call: TRBV27
j_call: TRBJ1-5
clone_size: .

cdr3_nt: TGTGCCAGCAGTACGACAGGTGATACGCAGTATTTT
cdr3_aa: CASSTTGDTQYF
d_call: .
v_call: TRBV6-5
j_call: TRBJ2-3
clone_size: .

cdr3_nt: TGTGCCTGGAGTGTACCTTCCTATGAAAAACTGTTTTTT
cdr3_aa: CAWSVPSYEKLFF
d_call: .
v_call: TRBV30
j_call: TRBJ1-4
clone_size: once

cdr3_nt: TGTGCCAGCAGTTACTCGAAGAGGGGGCTTGATGAAAAACTGTTTTTT
cdr3_aa: CASSYSKRGLDEKLFF
d_call: TRBD1
v_call: TRBV6-5
j_call: TRBJ1-4
clone_size: .

cdr3_nt: TGTGCCAGCAGCCGGGTGGGCGGGGCCGAGACCCAGTACTTC
cdr3_aa: CASSRVGGAETQYF
d_call: .
v_call: TRBV7-9
j_call: TRBJ2-5
clone_size: .

cdr3_nt: TGTGCTCCAGGCCCGAACACCGGGGAGCTGTTTTTT
cdr3_aa: CAPGPNTGELFF
d_call: .
v_call: TRBV7-9
j_call: TRBJ2-2
clone_size: .

cdr3_nt: TGTGCCTGGAGTGCCCTACTGACAAGGCCAGGAAACACCATATATTTT
cdr3_aa: CAWSALLTRPGNTIYF
d_call: .
v_call: TRBV30
j_call: TRBJ1-3
clone_size: .

cdr3_nt: TGCGCCAGCAGCTGGGGGGGAGATGAAAAACTGTTTTTT
cdr3_aa: CASSWGGDEKLFF
d_call: .
v_call: TRBV5-1
j_call: TRBJ1-4
clone_size: .

cdr3_nt: TGTGCCAGCAGCTTAGTGTCTATCTCCTACAATGAGCAGTTCTTC
cdr3_aa: CASSLVSISYNEQFF
d_call: .
v_call: TRBV7-6
j_call: TRBJ2-1
clone_size: .

cdr3_nt: TGTGCCAGCAGCCTGACTAGCGGGAGGGGAGAGACCCAGTACTTC
cdr3_aa: CASSLTSGRGETQYF
d_call: TRBD2
v_call: TRBV7-9
j_call: TRBJ2-5
clone_size: .

cdr3_nt: TGTGCCAGCGGCCTTAGGGGCAATCAGCCCCAGCATTTT
cdr3_aa: CASGLRGNQPQHF
d_call: .
v_call: TRBV28
j_call: TRBJ1-5
clone_size: .

cdr3_nt: TGTGCCAGCAGCTTAGAACGTAGCTCCTACGAGCAGTACTTC
cdr3_aa: CASSLERSSYEQYF
d_call: .
v_call: TRBV11-2
j_call: TRBJ2-7
clone_size: .